This TCR beta chain was sequenced in a study of vaccination and CD4 T cells after COVID-19. Across the whole study: Every culture used as a control got a CEFX pool, an HIV-1 Nef pool, or no peptide.

This clonotype was counted only a few times. Its antigen remains unknown. The Oncomine TCR Beta short-read assay sequenced DNA from cultured CD4+ T cells. TCRdb redid the calling of the PCR reads with MiXCR, one entry per CDR3 protein. The table records some 18,000 distinct CDR3 sequences, approximately 60% of them present only once. The treatment here: approximately 9-day PBMC culture with coronavirus spike peptide pools or control peptides (ViraFEST assay). Peptide pools at approximately 11 ug/ml and IL-2 at around 10 IU/ml were added to cultures of two million PBMCs per well. The CDR3 is made up of 15 amino acids. Germline values: CDR1 MNHEY, CDR2 SMNVEV (reference sequence). Trimming took 7 bases from V and 3 from J; bases not matched to a gene: 4.

The receptor comes from a human donor who had recovered from COVID-19. The chain is built from TRBV27 and TRBJ1-6; 9 bases line up with TRBD1. What was sequenced was CD4+ T cells from blood, cultured in vitro. The CDR3 is CASTAGQGYNSPLHF. The CDR3 bases are TGTGCCAGCACCGCGGGACAGGGCTATAATTCACCCCTCCACTTT.